The rows below give T cell receptor beta chains drawn from one sample of a study. A single record per CDR3 protein comes from TCRdb applying MiXCR to the RT-PCR reads. The sample has about 680,000 distinct CDR3 sequences; 14% are singletons. Sequenced material: memory CD4+ T cells from blood. The receptors originated from a female donor in good health, serving as a healthy control. CDR3s include the opening cysteine and the closing phenylalanine or tryptophan. The order of the fields is D gene, J gene, clone size, V gene, CDR3 DNA, CDR3 protein. D genes are given only for firm matches. Clone size is stated in some rows and not others, as once, few, many or a class when expanded.

D: NA; J: TRBJ2-5; size: few; V: TRBV7-9; DNA: TGTGCCAGCAGCTTAGATACATCCCAAGAGACCCAGTACTTC; CDR3: CASSLDTSQETQYF
D: TRBD2; J: TRBJ2-5; size: many; V: TRBV7-2; DNA: TGTGCCAGCAGCCGCTCTAGCGGGGGCGCAGAGACCCAGTACTTC; CDR3: CASSRSSGGAETQYF
D: NA; J: TRBJ2-1; size: NA; V: TRBV2; DNA: TGTGCCAGCGAACAGATCTACAATGAGCAGTTCTTC; CDR3: CASEQIYNEQFF
D: NA; J: TRBJ1-4; size: NA; V: TRBV6-2/TRBV6-3; DNA: TGTGCCAGCAGTACGGGGGACATCAATGAAAAACTGTTTTTT; CDR3: CASSTGDINEKLFF
D: NA; J: TRBJ2-2; size: few; V: TRBV11-1; DNA: TGTGCCAGCAGCTTAGAGTACGGGGAGCTGTTTTTT; CDR3: CASSLEYGELFF
D: NA; J: TRBJ2-5; size: many; V: TRBV20-1; DNA: TGCAGTGCTAGCAGGGGCCTGGTTGAGACCCAGTACTTC; CDR3: CSASRGLVETQYF
D: TRBD2; J: TRBJ2-7; size: few; V: TRBV24-1; DNA: TGTGCCACCAGTGACAGCGGGAGAACCGAGCAGTACTTC; CDR3: CATSDSGRTEQYF
D: TRBD2; J: TRBJ2-5; size: NA; V: TRBV12-3/TRBV12-4; DNA: TGTGCCAGCAGCTCCCAACTAGCGGGGGGTCAAGAGACCCAGTACTTC; CDR3: CASSSQLAGGQETQYF
D: TRBD2; J: TRBJ2-1; size: many; V: TRBV4-1; DNA: TGCGCCAGCAGCCTCGGACTAGCGGGAGTGATTGGCAATGAGCAGTTCTTC; CDR3: CASSLGLAGVIGNEQFF
D: NA; J: TRBJ2-3; size: many; V: TRBV20-1; DNA: TGCAGTGCTAGAGATCATGATCTAGATACGCAGTATTTT; CDR3: CSARDHDLDTQYF
D: NA; J: TRBJ1-2; size: NA; V: TRBV12-3/TRBV12-4; DNA: TGTGCCAGCAGTTTATATGGGGAGGGCTACACCTTC; CDR3: CASSLYGEGYTF
D: TRBD1; J: TRBJ2-4; size: NA; V: TRBV6-2/TRBV6-3; DNA: TGTGCCACCCAAACAGGGGGCGCGGGGAAAAACATTCAGTACTTC; CDR3: CATQTGGAGKNIQYF
D: TRBD2; J: TRBJ2-2; size: NA; V: TRBV20-1; DNA: TGCAGTGCCATGGAGGAGCTAGCGGGAGGACGGAGCACCGGGGAGCTGTTTTTT; CDR3: CSAMEELAGGRSTGELFF
D: TRBD1; J: TRBJ2-1; size: NA; V: TRBV4-1; DNA: TGCGCCAGCAGCCAAGTAGCGGGACAGGGGATTAATGAGCAGTTCTTC; CDR3: CASSQVAGQGINEQFF
D: TRBD2; J: TRBJ2-3; size: NA; V: TRBV28; DNA: TGTGCCAGCAGTCCCCTAGCGGAGTGGGTAGATACGCAGTATTTT; CDR3: CASSPLAEWVDTQYF
D: NA; J: TRBJ1-1; size: many; V: TRBV7-3; DNA: TGTGCCAGCAGCTTTTCCGGGACGGACACTGAAGCTTTCTTT; CDR3: CASSFSGTDTEAFF
D: NA; J: TRBJ1-3; size: few; V: TRBV6-6; DNA: TGTGCCAGCAGTACCACAGGATCTGGAAACACCATATATTTT; CDR3: CASSTTGSGNTIYF
D: NA; J: TRBJ2-3; size: many; V: TRBV6-5; DNA: TGTGCCAGCTCCCTGAGTATGTGGGCGGGCAGGGATACGCAGTATTTT; CDR3: CASSLSMWAGRDTQYF
D: NA; J: TRBJ2-3; size: NA; V: TRBV3-1; DNA: TGTGCCAGCAGCCGCCTTAGCGAGGATACGCAGTATTTT; CDR3: CASSRLSEDTQYF
D: NA; J: TRBJ2-2; size: few; V: TRBV10-3; DNA: TGTGCCATCAACGCGCGGCAGGGGAACACCGGGGAGCTGTTTTTT; CDR3: CAINARQGNTGELFF
D: NA; J: TRBJ2-3; size: NA; V: TRBV5-1; DNA: TGCGCCAGCAGCTTGGAGTCGGTTACGGATACGCAGTATTTT; CDR3: CASSLESVTDTQYF
D: NA; J: TRBJ1-1; size: NA; V: TRBV29-1; DNA: TGCAGCGCACAACAACTGAACACTGAAGCTTTCTTT; CDR3: CSAQQLNTEAFF
D: NA; J: TRBJ1-4; size: NA; V: TRBV20-1; DNA: TGCAGTGCTAGCAGGGACCGAACTAATGAAAAACTGTTTTTT; CDR3: CSASRDRTNEKLFF
D: NA; J: TRBJ2-6; size: few; V: TRBV6-5; DNA: TGTGCCAGCAGCCCGTTTGCCCCGGACAGATCCACTTCTGGGGCCAACGTCCTGACTTTC; CDR3: CASSPFAPDRSTSGANVLTF
D: TRBD2; J: TRBJ2-3; size: many; V: TRBV3-1; DNA: TGTGCCAGCAGCCAAGGGACTAGCGGGAGGTTTCGGAGCACAGATACGCAGTATTTT; CDR3: CASSQGTSGRFRSTDTQYF
D: TRBD2; J: TRBJ2-3; size: many; V: TRBV6-5; DNA: TGTGCCAGCACCAACCTCAGCCCAGCGGGACGTGGAGATACGCAGTATTTT; CDR3: CASTNLSPAGRGDTQYF
D: NA; J: TRBJ2-3; size: many; V: TRBV20-1; DNA: TGCAGTGCTAGAGATTCGGCAGGCTACACAGATACGCAGTATTTT; CDR3: CSARDSAGYTDTQYF
D: NA; J: TRBJ2-5; size: many; V: TRBV20-1; DNA: TGCAGTGCCCCTCAGGCAGGTCAAGAGACCCAGTACTTC; CDR3: CSAPQAGQETQYF
D: TRBD2; J: TRBJ2-7; size: few; V: TRBV25-1; DNA: TGTGCCAGCAGTGCCCGACTAGCGTCCTACGAGCAGTACTTC; CDR3: CASSARLASYEQYF
D: NA; J: TRBJ2-3; size: NA; V: TRBV4-3; DNA: TGCGCCAGCAGCCGGAGGGTACTCACAGATACGCAGTATTTT; CDR3: CASSRRVLTDTQYF
D: TRBD2; J: TRBJ2-1; size: few; V: TRBV24-1; DNA: TGTGCCACCAGTGGGCTAGCGGTCATTAATGAGCAGTTCTTC; CDR3: CATSGLAVINEQFF
D: NA; J: TRBJ2-7; size: NA; V: TRBV27; DNA: NA; CDR3: CASSIYLCSAGPVYEQYF
D: NA; J: TRBJ1-1; size: few; V: TRBV12-3/TRBV12-4; DNA: TGTGCCAGCAGTACCTACTCGATGGGGGGGGTAGGGACTGAAGCTTTCTTT; CDR3: CASSTYSMGGVGTEAFF
D: TRBD1; J: TRBJ2-7; size: few; V: TRBV7-2; DNA: TGTGCCAGCAGCTTAGCGGGACAGGGACGCCTCCCCTCCTACGAGCAGTACTTC; CDR3: CASSLAGQGRLPSYEQYF
D: NA; J: TRBJ1-1; size: NA; V: TRBV28; DNA: TGTGCCAGCAGTTTACATCCCAGTGAAGCTTTCTTT; CDR3: CASSLHPSEAFF
D: TRBD1; J: TRBJ1-5; size: NA; V: TRBV6-2/TRBV6-3; DNA: TGTGCCAGCACCCCTTTTACAGGGGGTGGCAATCAGCCCCAGCATTTT; CDR3: CASTPFTGGGNQPQHF
D: NA; J: TRBJ1-1; size: NA; V: TRBV7-6; DNA: TGTGCCAGCAATCCGGGCGTTGGTTGTACTGAAGCTTTCTTT; CDR3: CASNPGVGCTEAFF
D: TRBD2; J: TRBJ2-3; size: few; V: TRBV7-3; DNA: TGTGCCAGCAGCCCCCCGGGACTAGCGGGAGGGTCGGATACGCAGTATTTT; CDR3: CASSPPGLAGGSDTQYF
D: NA; J: TRBJ1-5; size: few; V: TRBV18; DNA: TGTGCCAGCTCACCGGTCGGCGCTGGCAATCAGCCCCAGCATTTT; CDR3: CASSPVGAGNQPQHF
D: TRBD1; J: TRBJ1-2; size: many; V: TRBV12-3/TRBV12-4; DNA: TGTGCCAGCAGTCCAGGGGGGGGACAGTTAAACTATGGCTACACCTTC; CDR3: CASSPGGGQLNYGYTF
D: NA; J: TRBJ1-2; size: few; V: TRBV20-1; DNA: TGCAGTCCAAGGATCGAAAGGGGTGGCTATGGCTACACCTTC; CDR3: CSPRIERGGYGYTF
D: NA; J: TRBJ2-7; size: many; V: TRBV7-2; DNA: TGTGCCAGCAGAGCCCCACCCAATCGCGAGCAGTACTTC; CDR3: CASRAPPNREQYF
D: TRBD2; J: TRBJ2-5; size: few; V: TRBV7-6; DNA: TGTGCCAGCAGCCCGGGACTAGCGGTGACCCAGTACTTC; CDR3: CASSPGLAVTQYF
D: NA; J: TRBJ1-1; size: few; V: TRBV20-1; DNA: TGCAGTGCTAGAACCCAGGGGTACACTGAAGCTTTCTTT; CDR3: CSARTQGYTEAFF
D: NA; J: TRBJ2-5; size: NA; V: TRBV27; DNA: TGTGCCAGCAGGGGATGGGGGACTGGAGAGACCCAGTACTTC; CDR3: CASRGWGTGETQYF
D: TRBD2; J: TRBJ2-3; size: NA; V: TRBV2; DNA: TGTGCCAGCAGAAAGGGACTAGCGGGGCCAGATACGCAGTATTTT; CDR3: CASRKGLAGPDTQYF
D: TRBD2; J: TRBJ2-7; size: NA; V: TRBV20-1; DNA: TGCAGTGCTAGAGATAACCGGGGGGGCTTGGGAGACGAGCAGTACTTC; CDR3: CSARDNRGGLGDEQYF
D: NA; J: TRBJ2-7; size: few; V: TRBV20-1; DNA: TGCAGTGCTGGGCGAGTATTAATAAGTGACGCCTACGAGCAGTACTTC; CDR3: CSAGRVLISDAYEQYF
D: NA; J: TRBJ1-1; size: NA; V: TRBV5-1; DNA: TGCGCCAGCAGCTTGGGATCCTCTTCGGGTGAAGCTTTCTTT; CDR3: CASSLGSSSGEAFF
D: TRBD2; J: TRBJ2-7; size: few; V: TRBV7-8; DNA: TGTGCCAGCAGCGGAAGACTAGCGGGACATTACGAGCAGTACTTC; CDR3: CASSGRLAGHYEQYF
D: NA; J: TRBJ2-3; size: few; V: TRBV7-8; DNA: TGTGCCAGCAGCCGCCAGACCCCCCCGGGGACGCAGTATTTT; CDR3: CASSRQTPPGTQYF
D: TRBD1; J: TRBJ1-5; size: NA; V: TRBV12-3/TRBV12-4; DNA: TGTGCCAGCAGTACCCGGACAGGGGAAGGAAATCAGCCCCAGCATTTT; CDR3: CASSTRTGEGNQPQHF
D: NA; J: TRBJ2-1; size: NA; V: TRBV12-3/TRBV12-4; DNA: TGTGTCAGCAGTCCAGGCGGGGAGAACAATGAGCAGTTCTTC; CDR3: CVSSPGGENNEQFF
D: NA; J: TRBJ1-2; size: few; V: TRBV5-1; DNA: TGCGCCAGCAGCCCGGCGGGGGTGTATGGCTACACCTTC; CDR3: CASSPAGVYGYTF
D: TRBD1; J: TRBJ1-2; size: NA; V: TRBV28; DNA: TGTGCCAGCAGAACAGGGGGCCCCTATGGCTACACCTTC; CDR3: CASRTGGPYGYTF
D: NA; J: TRBJ2-4; size: few; V: TRBV20-1; DNA: TGCAGTGCTAGTTTGTCGGGGTCAAACATTCAGTACTTC; CDR3: CSASLSGSNIQYF
D: NA; J: TRBJ1-4; size: many; V: TRBV12-3/TRBV12-4; DNA: TGTGCCAGCAGTTTATCAGGGGTTGGTGAAAAACTGTTTTTT; CDR3: CASSLSGVGEKLFF
D: NA; J: TRBJ1-5; size: many; V: TRBV12-3/TRBV12-4; DNA: TGTGCCAGCAGCCACTTCAATCAGCCCCAGCATTTT; CDR3: CASSHFNQPQHF